A selection of T cell receptor beta chains follows, all from one sample in a study of vaccination and CD4 T cells after COVID-19. TCRdb reanalysed the PCR reads using MiXCR and keeps one entry per CDR3 protein. The repertoire has approximately 7,600 distinct CDR3 sequences, under 60% of them found once; the top ten carry around 15%. These TCRs' antigens remain unknown. Sample: CD4+ T cells from blood, cultured in vitro. The receptors originated from a human donor in good health. Both conserved end residues are part of each CDR3. The D gene is left open where the match is weak. The size entry is marked missing in some rows and otherwise reads once, few, many or a size class.

CSASLRSGGTDTQYF TGCAGTGCTAGTCTGCGGTCTGGTGGCACAGATACGCAGTATTTT TRBJ2-3 few NA 15 TRBV20-1
CASSPFPPGQGAIPYGYTF TGTGCCAGCAGTCCCTTCCCCCCGGGACAGGGGGCGATCCCCTATGGCTACACCTTC TRBJ1-2 few TRBD1 19 TRBV6-1
CASSYLGRATEAFF TGTGCCAGCAGTTACCTAGGGCGCGCGACTGAAGCTTTCTTT TRBJ1-1 NA NA 14 TRBV6-2/TRBV6-3
CSVDFAGDEQYF TGCAGCGTTGATTTTGCGGGAGACGAGCAGTACTTC TRBJ2-7 NA TRBD2 12 TRBV29-1
CASRVGEAFF TGTGCCAGCAGGGTGGGTGAAGCTTTCTTT TRBJ1-1 NA NA 10 TRBV6-1
CAWSGGQLRTIYF TGTGCCTGGAGTGGGGGACAGCTAAGGACCATATATTTT TRBJ1-3 once TRBD1 13 TRBV30
CASNIGGAGAGYGYTF TGTGCCAGCAATATAGGGGGTGCTGGGGCCGGCTATGGCTACACCTTC TRBJ1-2 NA NA 16 TRBV28
CASSIPPRYNEQFF TGTGCCAGTAGTATACCGCCCAGGTACAATGAGCAGTTCTTC TRBJ2-1 once NA 14 TRBV19
CASSLTWDDYGYTF TGTGCCAGCAGTTTGACCTGGGACGACTATGGCTACACCTTC TRBJ1-2 NA NA 14 TRBV28
CASSWGLDDEAFF TGTGCCAGCAGCTGGGGTCTGGACGATGAAGCTTTCTTT TRBJ1-1 NA NA 13 TRBV5-8
CAGGGAPGQPQHF TGTGCCGGCGGGGGGGCCCCCGGTCAGCCCCAGCATTTT TRBJ1-5 few NA 13 TRBV6-2/TRBV6-3
CASSSDRDNQPQHF TGTGCCAGCAGTTCGGACAGGGACAATCAGCCCCAGCATTTT TRBJ1-5 NA TRBD1 14 TRBV6-5
CASSRDAGAQETQYF TGTGCCAGCAGTCGAGACGCCGGGGCCCAAGAGACCCAGTACTTC TRBJ2-5 NA NA 15 TRBV7-7
CASSDRTGYLPDTQYF TGTGCCAGCAGTGACCGCACAGGGTATCTACCCGATACGCAGTATTTT TRBJ2-3 NA NA 16 TRBV6-1
CASRPNRGPSTGELFF TGTGCCAGCAGGCCTAACAGGGGGCCGAGCACCGGGGAGCTGTTTTTT TRBJ2-2 NA TRBD1 16 TRBV11-2
CASSLAGGVETQYF TGTGCCAGCAGCCTAGCAGGGGGCGTGGAGACCCAGTACTTC TRBJ2-5 NA TRBD1 14 TRBV7-9
CAWRDGRVLYF TGTGCCTGGAGGGATGGCCGCGTACTGTACTTC TRBJ2-7 NA NA 11 TRBV30
CASSETRGGGSPLHF TGTGCCAGCAGTGAGACCAGGGGTGGAGGATCACCCCTCCACTTT TRBJ1-6 few NA 15 TRBV2
CASSYSKGSENYGYTF TGTGCCAGCAGTTATTCTAAGGGCAGCGAAAACTATGGCTACACCTTC TRBJ1-2 NA NA 16 TRBV6-5
CASSQVENYYGYTF TGCGCCAGCAGCCAAGTAGAAAACTACTATGGCTACACCTTC TRBJ1-2 NA NA 14 TRBV4-3
CASSLSVGKTQYF TGTGCCAGCAGTTTAAGTGTGGGTAAGACCCAGTACTTC TRBJ2-5 NA NA 13 TRBV12-3/TRBV12-4
CASSLSPGQGTGELFF TGCGCCAGCAGCTTGTCACCGGGACAGGGCACCGGGGAGCTGTTTTTT TRBJ2-2 few TRBD1 16 TRBV5-1
CASSRGQETQYF TGTGCCAGCAGCCGTGGGCAAGAGACCCAGTACTTC TRBJ2-5 NA NA 12 TRBV7-2
CSARAHRGRSYGYTF TGCAGTGCTAGAGCTCACAGGGGGCGGAGCTATGGCTACACCTTC TRBJ1-2 NA TRBD1 15 TRBV20-1
CASSLGTLAGVLETQYF TGTGCCAGCAGCTTAGGGACACTAGCGGGGGTTCTGGAGACCCAGTACTTC TRBJ2-5 NA TRBD2 17 TRBV7-2
CASSPLAGGPDTQYF TGTGCCAGCAGTCCTCTAGCGGGAGGGCCGGATACGCAGTATTTT TRBJ2-3 NA TRBD2 15 TRBV6-1
CASSSAGTKSGYTF TGTGCCAGCAGTTCCGCCGGGACGAAGAGTGGCTACACCTTC TRBJ1-2 NA NA 14 TRBV6-5
CASSVGQLHNSPLHF TGTGCCAGCAGTGTGGGACAGCTCCATAATTCACCCCTCCACTTT TRBJ1-6 few TRBD1 15 TRBV6-1
CASCLRTGDGYTF TGTGCCAGCTGTCTCCGGACAGGGGATGGCTACACCTTC TRBJ1-2 few TRBD1 13 TRBV25-1
CASSFSVNQPQHF TGTGCCAGCAGCTTTTCTGTCAATCAGCCCCAGCATTTT TRBJ1-5 NA NA 13 TRBV7-2
CSASASGGYTGELFF TGCAGTGCTAGTGCTAGCGGGGGGTACACCGGGGAGCTGTTTTTT TRBJ2-2 few TRBD2 15 TRBV20-1
CASSPTTGYSNQPQHF TGTGCCAGCAGTCCAACGACAGGTTATAGCAATCAGCCCCAGCATTTT TRBJ1-5 NA NA 16 TRBV12-3/TRBV12-4
CASSGTGSYNEQFF TGTGCCAGCTCTGGGACAGGGTCTTACAATGAGCAGTTCTTC TRBJ2-1 NA TRBD1 14 TRBV6-1
CASSLKAGEVGQYF TGTGCCAGCAGCCTTAAGGCAGGGGAAGTCGGGCAGTACTTC TRBJ2-7 once NA 14 TRBV12-3/TRBV12-4
CSASRGTDTQYF TGCAGTGCTAGCAGGGGTACAGATACGCAGTATTTT TRBJ2-3 NA NA 12 TRBV20-1
CASSDSAGGNTEAFF TGTGCCAGCAGTGACTCGGCAGGGGGGAACACTGAAGCTTTCTTT TRBJ1-1 NA TRBD1 15 TRBV6-4
CASRGETYEQYF TGTGCCAGTAGAGGTGAAACCTACGAGCAGTACTTC TRBJ2-7 NA NA 12 TRBV19
CASSTRHTGGSQPQHF TGTGCCAGCAGCACAAGACACACAGGGGGTAGTCAGCCCCAGCATTTT TRBJ1-5 NA TRBD1 16 TRBV6-1
CASRDDLRSEKLFF TGTGCCAGCAGGGATGATCTGCGAAGTGAAAAACTGTTTTTT TRBJ1-4 NA NA 14 TRBV28
CASSYQSSGRALSTDTQYF TGTGCCAGCAGTTACCAGAGTAGCGGGAGGGCCCTAAGCACAGATACGCAGTATTTT TRBJ2-3 NA TRBD2 19 TRBV6-5
CASSLTSARTDTQYF TGTGCCAGCAGTTTAACCAGCGCCCGCACAGATACGCAGTATTTT TRBJ2-3 few NA 15 TRBV27
CASSVDRNSLYGYTF TGTGCCAGCAGCGTTGACAGGAACTCCCTGTATGGCTACACCTTC TRBJ1-2 few NA 15 TRBV7-2
CASSLAYDTQYF TGTGCCAGCAGCTTAGCATATGATACGCAGTATTTT TRBJ2-3 NA NA 12 TRBV11-2